The 26 T cell receptor beta chains reported below all come from one sample, sequenced in a study of graft-versus-host responses after intestinal transplantation. No antigen has been assigned to these receptors. Using immunoSEQ multiplex PCR, the repertoire was profiled, and TCRdb retains in-frame clones only, with some absent. The sample records roughly 50,000 clones, nearly 95% being singletons. The sequencing used unstimulated CD4+ T cells sorted from spleen or lymph node cells, collected before transplant. The source of these receptors is a human donor who was the organ donor for an intestinal transplant.

The chain combines TRBV28 with TRBJ2-1; D possibly uses TRBD1 or TRBD2 (5 bases each). Germline CDR1 and CDR2: MDHEN and SYDVKM. This CDR3 is built from 15 residues. V dropped 3 bases and J dropped 3 bases, with 12 bases sitting between them. The CDR3 loop reads CASSFLGDGYNEQFF. The CDR3 nucleotides read TGTGCCAGCAGTTTTTTGGGGGATGGCTACAATGAGCAGTTCTTC.

This chain joins TRBV5-4 and TRBJ2-3; 8 nucleotides align to TRBD2. The CDR3 loop spans 14 amino acids. Germline assignment: CDR1 SGHNT and CDR2 YYREEE (reference sequence). V dropped 1 base and J dropped 4; count of bases not matched to a gene: 2. CDR3 residues: CASSLTAGADTQYF. CDR3 coding DNA: TGTGCCAGCAGCTTGACAGCGGGAGCAGATACGCAGTATTTT.

Worth noting for this clone: In the same sample, other DNA sequences code for this CDR3. The V call is TRBV6-5, the J call TRBJ2-7, with D hard to call. CDR1 is MNHEY and CDR2 is SVGAGI in the germline V gene. This CDR3 has 15 residues. V gave up 2 bases and J gave up 2 bases, with 13 bases separating them. Written as DNA, the CDR3 is TGTGCCAGCAGTTACGCGGCAGCTCCGACCTACGAGCAGTACTTC. Amino acid sequence: CASSYAAAPTYEQYF.

The rearrangement uses TRBV21-1 and TRBJ2-1; TRBD2, as called in the table, went unchecked against the DNA. TRBV21-1 is recorded as a pseudogene. This CDR3 is 15 amino acids long. The CDR3 reads CASSKWRGSYNEQFF. CDR3 DNA sequence: TGTGCCAGCAGCAAATGGCGCGGGAGCTACAATGAGCAGTTCTTC.

The chain combines TRBV14 with TRBJ1-3; TRBD1 matches 8 bases. Unmatched junction bases numbered 6, after V lost 4 bases and J lost 4 bases. The CDR3 has 15 residues. The germline V gene has CDR1 SGHDN and CDR2 FVKESK. This CDR3 reads CASSPRTGWGNTIYF. CDR3 coding DNA: TGTGCCAGCAGCCCACGGACAGGGTGGGGAAACACCATATATTTT.

This chain uses TRBV28 with TRBJ2-5; either TRBD1 or TRBD2 may supply D (5 bases each). The CDR3 is 15 amino acids. V lost 4 bases, J lost 5 bases, and 17 bases lay in between. In germline, CDR1 is MDHEN, CDR2 SYDVKM. CDR3 region: CASSSPGAPGETQYF. The CDR3 DNA is TGTGCCAGCAGTTCCCCCGGGGCCCCAGGGGAGACCCAGTACTTC.

The chain recombines TRBV9 with TRBJ1-2, with TRBD1 as a possible D gene (5 bases). Germline CDR1 is SGDLS and CDR2 is YYNGEE. V lost 2 bases, J lost 3 bases, and 11 bases lay in between. The CDR3 runs to 14 residues. The CDR3 reads CASSVGRGDYGYTF. The CDR3 DNA reads as TGTGCCAGCAGCGTTGGGAGAGGGGACTATGGCTACACCTTC.

The chain couples TRBV7-9 to TRBJ1-1; 7 nucleotides agree with TRBD1. Germline V lookup: CDR1 SEHNR, CDR2 FQNEAQ (reference sequence). This CDR3 is built from 16 residues. V lost 0 bases to trimming and J lost 1 base; unmatched junction nucleotides: 5. The CDR3 loop is CASSLARGQANTEAFF. The DNA of the CDR3 is TGTGCCAGCAGCTTAGCGAGAGGACAGGCGAACACTGAAGCTTTCTTT.

The rearrangement uses TRBV28 and TRBJ1-1; D not resolved. Germline V lookup: CDR1 MDHEN, CDR2 SYDVKM. The CDR3 has 11 residues. The V end was cut by 5 bases, the J end by 1 base, with 2 bases between. CDR3 region: CASSRNTEAFF. The CDR3 nucleotides are TGTGCCAGCAGTAGGAACACTGAAGCTTTCTTT.

The chain joins TRBV7-9 to TRBJ1-2, with TRBD1 as a possible D gene (5 bases). This CDR3 region has 12 residues. The V gene's germline CDR1 is SEHNR and CDR2 FQNEAQ (reference sequence). Trimming took off 3 bases at V and 3 bases at J, with 5 bases between the two ends. CDR3 sequence: CASSLGHYGYTF. The CDR3 DNA reads as TGTGCCAGCAGCTTGGGACACTATGGCTACACCTTC. Complete variable domain (other parts from reference TRBV7-9 and TRBJ1-2): DTGVSQNPRHKITKRGQNVTFRCDPISEHNRLYWYRQTLGQGPEFLTYFQNEAQLEKSRLLSDRFSAERPKGSFSTLEIQRTEQGDSAMYLCASSLGHYGYTFGSGTRLTVV.

The chain joins TRBV15 to TRBJ1-6, with D unclear. V was pared by 0 bases and J by 4 bases, with 13 bases between. CDR1 is LNHNV, CDR2 YYDKDF, per germline (reference sequence). The CDR3 consists of 17 residues. The CDR3: CATSRDLTRDYNSPLHF. CDR3 in DNA: TGTGCCACCAGCAGAGACTTAACAAGGGATTATAATTCACCCCTCCACTTT.

The chain carries TRBV28 and TRBJ2-7, with TRBD1 identical over 7 bases. CDR1 and CDR2 (germline): MDHEN, SYDVKM. V trimming: 7 bases; J trimming: 3 bases; junction bases outside the gene matches: 3. The CDR3 contains 12 residues. The CDR3 bases are TGTGCCAGCACCGGACAGGTCTACGAGCAGTACTTC. This gives the protein CASTGQVYEQYF.

The chain couples TRBV2 to TRBJ1-5; 9 bases line up with TRBD1. There are 17 residues in the CDR3. Germline V gene lookup returns CDR1 SNHLY and CDR2 FYNNEI. V lost 6 bases to trimming and J lost 3 bases; unmatched junction nucleotides: 12. Here the CDR3 DNA reads TGTGCCAGCAGGAGGGACAGGGAAGGGATAAACAATCAGCCCCAGCATTTT. Protein product: CASRRDREGINNQPQHF.

The chain employs TRBV21-1 and TRBJ2-3. TRBV21-1 constitutes a pseudogene. CDR3 length: 14 residues. Here the CDR3 DNA reads TGTGCCAGCACGAGACGGGACCTCACAGATACGCAGTATTTT. As protein: CASTRRDLTDTQYF.

The chain couples TRBV5-5 to TRBJ2-2; 9 bases match TRBD2. V trimming: 4 bases; J trimming: 3 bases; junction bases outside the gene matches: 7. CDR3 length equals 16 residues. Germline CDR1 and CDR2: SGHKS and YYEKEE (reference sequence). The CDR3 region is CASSVISGSYTGELFF. In nucleotides, the CDR3 is TGTGCCAGCAGCGTCATTAGCGGGAGTTACACCGGGGAGCTGTTTTTT.

The count of this clone is one. The chain is built from TRBV7-2 and TRBJ1-6; possibly TRBD1 for D (5 bases). Germline assignment: CDR1 SGHTA and CDR2 FQGNSA. The CDR3 sequence is 14 residues long. Trimming removed 1 base from V and 10 bases from J, with 11 bases in between. CDR3 nucleotide sequence: TGTGCCAGCAGCTTAGGGACAACGCCCTCACCCCTCCACTTT. Residues: CASSLGTTPSPLHF.

The chain carries TRBV5-4 and TRBJ2-1; TRBD2 matches at 15 bases. J gave up 9 bases and V 5 bases, and 6 bases lay outside the gene matches. The germline gives CDR1 SGHNT, CDR2 YYREEE (reference sequence). This CDR3 is 15 amino acids long. CDR3 nucleotides: TGTGCCAGCAGTTTAGGACTAGCGGGAGGGGGTGAGCAGTTCTTC. Translation gives CASSLGLAGGGEQFF.

This sequence joins TRBV7-2 and TRBJ2-5, with TRBD1 matching over 10 bases. Germline-derived CDR1 and CDR2 are SGHTA and FQGNSA. The V gene end was trimmed by 3 bases and the J gene end by 2 bases; junction bases not matched to a gene: 0. The CDR3 length is 14 residues. In nucleotides, the CDR3 is TGTGCCAGCAGCTTGGGACAGGGGCAAGAGACCCAGTACTTC. Its protein product is CASSLGQGQETQYF.

This clone was found once. The chain is built from TRBV4-2 and TRBJ2-5; TRBD1 matches 7 bases. Germline values: CDR1 LGHNA, CDR2 YNFKEQ. J was trimmed by 1 base and V by 7 bases; bases with no gene match: 9. The CDR3 spans 15 residues. The CDR3 nucleotides are TGTGCCAGCAACCCCCGGACAGGCTCCCAAGAGACCCAGTACTTC. Its translation: CASNPRTGSQETQYF.

CDR3 region: CASSLWDRGPDTQYF. The CDR3 nucleotides are TGTGCCAGCAGTTTATGGGACAGGGGGCCAGATACGCAGTATTTT. The chain joins TRBV28 to TRBJ2-3; TRBD1 matches 11 bases. V shed 0 bases, J shed 4 bases, and the junction held 0 bases outside the gene matches. CDR3 size: 15 residues. Germline V gene sequence: CDR1 MDHEN, CDR2 SYDVKM.

The chain recombines TRBV14 with TRBJ2-1, with D hard to call. The CDR3 is 15 amino acids. V was pared by 0 bases and J by 8 bases, with 14 bases between. Germline assignment: CDR1 SGHDN and CDR2 FVKESK. CDR3 in DNA: TGTGCCAGCAGCCAAGATTTGCTAGGCTGGGATGAGCAGTTCTTC. Protein sequence: CASSQDLLGWDEQFF.

This clone appeared once. This sequence joins TRBV19 and TRBJ2-2; D remains unclear. Trimming cost V 1 base and J 4 bases, with 4 bases left between them. Germline-derived CDR1 and CDR2 are LNHDA and SQIVND (reference sequence). The CDR3 loop spans 13 amino acids. For the CDR3, the DNA is TGTGCCAGTAGTATAGTTGGCACCGGGGAGCTGTTTTTT. Protein product: CASSIVGTGELFF.

The V gene is TRBV5-4, the J gene TRBJ1-1; D is ambiguous. Trimming removed 0 bases from V and 4 bases from J, with 10 bases in between. Germline V gene lookup returns CDR1 SGHNT and CDR2 YYREEE (reference sequence). The CDR3 spans 14 residues. In DNA, the CDR3 is TGTGCCAGCAGCTTGGAAGGGAGGAGCACTGAAGCTTTCTTT. As protein: CASSLEGRSTEAFF.

The chain carries TRBV7-2 and TRBJ2-7; perhaps TRBD1 as D (6 bases). The V gene's germline CDR1 is SGHTA and CDR2 FQGNSA. This CDR3 region has 15 residues. Trimming cost V 5 bases and J 3 bases, with 17 bases left between them. Here the CDR3 DNA reads TGTGCCAGCAGCCCCCGACAGGTAATAAGCTACGAGCAGTACTTC. The encoded protein is CASSPRQVISYEQYF. The whole variable domain, remainder taken from reference TRBV7-2 and TRBJ2-7, is GAGVSQSPSNKVTEKGKDVELRCDPISGHTALYWYRQSLGQGLEFLIYFQGNSAPDKSGLPSDRFSAERTGGSVSTLTIQRTQQEDSAVYLCASSPRQVISYEQYFGPGTRLTVT.

The rearrangement links TRBV5-5 to TRBJ2-7; possible D gene TRBD2, 6 bases. Germline loops: CDR1 SGHKS, CDR2 YYEKEE (reference sequence). The V and J ends lost 1 base and 8 bases respectively, with 7 bases between them. The CDR3 contains 11 residues. CDR3 nucleotides: TGTGCCAGCAGCTTGCGGGAGAAGCAGTACTTC. Translation gives CASSLREKQYF.

This chain joins TRBV20-1 and TRBJ2-1; 7 nucleotides agree with TRBD2. Germline values: CDR1 DFQATT, CDR2 SNEGSKA (reference sequence). Trimming cost V 7 bases and J 8 bases; bases outside gene matches: 5. The CDR3 runs to 11 residues. The CDR3 DNA sequence: TGCAGTGGTATGGGGAGGGATGAGCAGTTCTTC. It translates to CSGMGRDEQFF.